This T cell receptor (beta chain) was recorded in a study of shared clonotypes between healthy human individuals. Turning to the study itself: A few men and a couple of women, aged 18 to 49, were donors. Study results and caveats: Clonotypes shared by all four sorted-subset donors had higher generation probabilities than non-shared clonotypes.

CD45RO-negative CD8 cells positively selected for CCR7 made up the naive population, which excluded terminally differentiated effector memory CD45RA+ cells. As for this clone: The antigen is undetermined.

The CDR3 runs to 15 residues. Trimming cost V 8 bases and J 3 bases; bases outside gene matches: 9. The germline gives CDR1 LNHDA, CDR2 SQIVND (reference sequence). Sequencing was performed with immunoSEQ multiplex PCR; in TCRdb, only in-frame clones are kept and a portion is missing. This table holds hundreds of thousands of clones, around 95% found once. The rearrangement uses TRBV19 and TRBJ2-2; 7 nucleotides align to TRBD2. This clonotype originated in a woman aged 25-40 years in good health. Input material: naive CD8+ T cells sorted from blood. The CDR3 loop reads CASGLTSTYTGELFF. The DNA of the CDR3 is TGTGCCAGTGGTTTGACTAGCACTTACACCGGGGAGCTGTTTTTT. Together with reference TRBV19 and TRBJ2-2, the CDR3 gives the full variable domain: DGGITQSPKYLFRKEGQNVTLSCEQNLNHDAMYWYRQDPGQGLRLIYYSQIVNDFQKGDIAEGYSVSREKKESFPLTVTSAQKNPTAFYLCASGLTSTYTGELFFGEGSRLTVL.